This passage covers 32 T cell receptor beta chains from one sample sequenced in a study of cytomegalovirus exposure and HLA in healthy donors. The PCR was carried out with 60 Vbeta primers and 13 Jbeta primers. Using immunoSEQ multiplex PCR, the repertoire was profiled, and TCRdb retains in-frame clones only, with some absent. The sample contains 100,000 or so clones, about 77% of which appear only once. The sequenced sample was PBMCs. Receptor source: a woman aged 50 to 65 in good health and CMV-seropositive.

The chain has TRBV6-5 and TRBJ2-7; no clear D. V lost 0 bases and J 8 bases, leaving 14 bases between the germline ends. Germline V gene sequence: CDR1 MNHEY, CDR2 SVGAGI. There are 14 residues in the CDR3. The CDR3 protein is CASSYSSSEWKQYF. CDR3 coding DNA: TGTGCCAGCAGTTACTCGTCCAGCGAGTGGAAGCAGTACTTC.

About this clone: At one of its ends the junction is not consistent with the germline gene, which may arise from a read error. This chain links TRBV7-9 with TRBJ2-5, with 10 bases matching TRBD2. Germline V gene data show CDR1 as SEHNR and CDR2 as FQNEAQ (reference sequence). The CDR3 length is 15 residues. The CDR3 DNA follows: TGTTCCAGCAGGCCTAGCGGGGGAGAACAAGAGACCCAGTACTTC. This sequence encodes CSSRPSGGEQETQYF.

This clone was detected only once. The rearrangement joins TRBV7-9 to TRBJ1-1; possible D gene TRBD1, 5 bases. CDR1 and CDR2 from the germline V gene are SEHNR and FQNEAQ (reference sequence). The CDR3 covers 14 residues. V dropped 4 bases and J dropped 3 bases, with 12 bases sitting between them. CDR3 in DNA: TGTGCCAGCAGCTGGGGTGGGGCGCACACTGAAGCTTTCTTT. Its protein product is CASSWGGAHTEAFF. Drawing the rest from reference TRBV7-9 and TRBJ1-1, the complete variable domain is DTGVSQNPRHKITKRGQNVTFRCDPISEHNRLYWYRQTLGQGPEFLTYFQNEAQLEKSRLLSDRFSAERPKGSFSTLEIQRTEQGDSAMYLCASSWGGAHTEAFFGQGTRLTVV.

Concerning this clone itself: The same CDR3 is also encoded by other DNA sequences in this sample. CDR3 sequence: CASSVVAGGSDTQYF. CDR3 bases: TGTGCCAGCAGCGTAGTGGCGGGAGGATCAGATACGCAGTATTTT. V gene TRBV9 combines with J gene TRBJ2-3, with 8 bases lining up with TRBD2. The CDR3 loop spans 15 amino acids. J lost 4 bases, V lost 0 bases, and 4 bases had no gene match. Germline CDR1 SGDLS, CDR2 YYNGEE.

The rearrangement links TRBV28 to TRBJ2-1, with 7 nucleotides matching TRBD2. V lost 5 bases, J lost 2 bases, and 3 bases stayed unmatched. This CDR3 comprises 14 residues. Germline CDR1 and CDR2: MDHEN and SYDVKM. In DNA form, the CDR3 reads TGTGCCAGCAGTGTAAGCGGGGCCTACAATGAGCAGTTCTTC. This sequence encodes CASSVSGAYNEQFF.

The chain links TRBV7-3 to TRBJ2-1, with 8 bases lining up with TRBD1. CDR3 length equals 20 residues. Germline CDR1 is SGHTA and CDR2 is FQGTGA. V was clipped by 2 bases and J by 0 bases; unmatched bases: 15. CDR3 residues: CASSLGTGQASKGSYNEQFF. Here the CDR3 DNA reads TGTGCCAGCAGCTTAGGTACGGGACAGGCTTCCAAAGGCTCCTACAATGAGCAGTTCTTC.

This chain joins TRBV11-3 and TRBJ2-1; 8 nucleotides match TRBD1. V lost 5 bases and J lost 0; bases outside the gene matches: 9. This CDR3 is 17 amino acids long. CDR1 and CDR2 (germline): SGHNT, YENEEA. The chain's CDR3 is CASSPRQGRSSYNEQFF. DNA of the CDR3: TGTGCCAGCAGCCCGAGACAGGGGAGGAGCTCCTACAATGAGCAGTTCTTC.

The J gene is TRBJ1-1, the V gene TRBV6-1; D may be TRBD1 (6 bases). CDR1 is MNHNS and CDR2 is SASEGT in the germline V gene. This CDR3 contains 15 residues. V gave up 3 bases and J gave up 10 bases, with 21 bases separating them. CDR3 nucleotides: TGTGCCAGCAGTGATGGGTGGTCGGACAGTCGAGGAGCTTTCTTT. Amino acids: CASSDGWSDSRGAFF.

The V call is TRBV5-1, the J call TRBJ1-5; D perhaps matches TRBD1 (6 bases). This CDR3 region has 15 residues. V lost 4 bases and J 3 bases, leaving 14 bases between the germline ends. Germline CDR1 and CDR2: SGHRS and YFSETQ. In DNA, the CDR3 is TGCGCCAGCAGCCCGGGAGGGGGGGACAATCAGCCCCAGCATTTT. Amino acid sequence: CASSPGGGDNQPQHF.

The CDR3 region is CAWTVLGGRAGGYTF. The CDR3 DNA reads as TGTGCCTGGACTGTACTGGGGGGACGCGCCGGTGGCTACACCTTC. The chain has TRBV30 and TRBJ1-2; the D gene is possibly TRBD1 (5 bases). With 4 bases removed from V and 7 bases from J, the gap between germline ends came to 22 bases. The CDR3 has 15 residues. Looked up from germline, CDR1 is GTSNPN and CDR2 is SVGIG (reference sequence).

The chain couples TRBV6-5 to TRBJ1-1; D gene unclear. Per germline, CDR1 MNHEY and CDR2 SVGAGI. Trimming took off 0 bases at V and 1 base at J, with 9 bases between the two ends. The CDR3 contains 15 residues. CDR3 nucleotide sequence: TGTGCCAGCAGTTACTCGTATCCACAGAACACTGAAGCTTTCTTT. Its translation is CASSYSYPQNTEAFF.

The chain links TRBV9 to TRBJ1-2, with D unclear. Germline assignment: CDR1 SGDLS and CDR2 YYNGEE. The CDR3 covers 14 residues. V lost 3 bases to trimming and J lost 6 bases, with 15 bases between them. The CDR3 DNA sequence: TGTGCCAGCAGCGCCCTAGGACTTTCGGATGGCTACACCTTC. The encoded protein is CASSALGLSDGYTF.

CDR3 nucleotides: TGTGCCAGCAGCCGTAGGCCACTAGCGGCCTCCTACAATGAGCAGTTCTTC. This codes for CASSRRPLAASYNEQFF. This chain links TRBV7-6 with TRBJ2-1; the match to TRBD2 covers 8 bases. The J segment lost 0 bases and the V segment lost 5 bases, leaving 9 bases of the junction unmatched. Germline V CDR1 and CDR2: SGHVS, FNYEAQ. The CDR3 consists of 17 residues.

The chain has TRBV5-5 and TRBJ1-1; D not certain. Germline V gene lookup returns CDR1 SGHKS and CDR2 YYEKEE (reference sequence). CDR3 size: 13 residues. V was clipped by 4 bases and J by 0 bases, with 7 bases between them. As DNA, the CDR3 is TGTGCCAGCAGCCGTGACTTGAACACTGAAGCTTTCTTT. Translated, it gives CASSRDLNTEAFF.

The V gene is TRBV29-1, the J gene TRBJ2-7; 9 bases are shared with TRBD1. The V gene end was trimmed by 3 bases and the J gene end by 2 bases; junction bases not matched to a gene: 5. The CDR3 contains 14 residues. Germline assignment: CDR1 SQVTM and CDR2 ANQGSEA. Written as DNA, the CDR3 is TGCAGCGTTGATTCCGGGACAGGGACCTACGAGCAGTACTTC. It encodes CSVDSGTGTYEQYF.

Worth noting for this clone: The junction does not match germline at one end; this may be a read error. V and J are TRBV30 and TRBJ1-2; 7 bases align to TRBD1. This CDR3 comprises 11 residues. The germline V gene has CDR1 GTSNPN and CDR2 SVGIG (reference sequence). The CDR3 DNA reads as TGTGCCTGGAGTATTTTGGGGACAGTCCCCTTC. Its translation is CAWSILGTVPF.

The V call is TRBV2, the J call TRBJ1-5, with unresolved D. Germline values: CDR1 SNHLY, CDR2 FYNNEI. The CDR3 length is 12 residues. V was cut by 6 bases and J by 6 bases, with 9 bases left in between. CDR3: CASSSEVQPQHF. Here the CDR3 DNA reads TGTGCCAGCAGCTCAGAGGTTCAGCCCCAGCATTTT.

The chain uses TRBV9 and TRBJ2-5; 7 nucleotides line up with TRBD2. This CDR3 comprises 14 residues. From germline, CDR1 is SGDLS and CDR2 YYNGEE. With 4 bases clipped from V and 5 bases from J, the junction kept 8 bases outside the gene matches. This CDR3 reads CASSSDAGDETQYF. Written as DNA, the CDR3 is TGTGCCAGCAGCTCAGATGCGGGGGACGAGACCCAGTACTTC.

The chain recombines TRBV19 with TRBJ2-7; 7 nucleotides match TRBD1. Germline CDR1 LNHDA, CDR2 SQIVND (reference sequence). J was trimmed by 3 bases and V by 3 bases; bases with no gene match: 5. This CDR3 comprises 14 residues. CDR3 DNA sequence: TGTGCCAGTAGTATCTCAGGGGGTGGCTACGAGCAGTACTTC. Translating it yields CASSISGGGYEQYF.

The gene calls are TRBV5-1 and TRBJ2-5, with 9 bases identical to TRBD1. The tail of the sequence fits TRBJ2-7 better, so the J call may be wrong. Germline lookup yields CDR1 SGHRS and CDR2 YFSETQ. The CDR3 is 14 amino acids. In DNA form, the CDR3 reads TGCGCCAGCAGCTTGCTAGGACAGGGGAACGAGCAGTACTTC. It is translated as CASSLLGQGNEQYF.

The chain employs TRBV2 and TRBJ2-1, with TRBD1 matching over 7 bases. The CDR3 loop spans 15 amino acids. CDR1 is SNHLY, CDR2 FYNNEI, per germline. The V gene end was trimmed by 2 bases and the J gene end by 9 bases; junction bases not matched to a gene: 10. Here the CDR3 DNA reads TGTGCCAGCAGTGAACTTGGGACAGCAGGAATTGAGCAGTTCTTC. Its protein is CASSELGTAGIEQFF.

J is TRBJ2-1 and V is TRBV11-2, with 8 positions matching TRBD2. CDR1 SGHAT and CDR2 FQNNGV come from the germline V gene. The CDR3 is 17 amino acids. V shed 1 base, J shed 1 base, and the junction held 6 bases outside the gene matches. This CDR3 reads CASSLAGGGQSYNEQFF. In DNA form, the CDR3 reads TGTGCCAGCAGCTTAGCGGGGGGGGGCCAGTCCTACAATGAGCAGTTCTTC.

The V and J genes are TRBV2 and TRBJ1-4, with TRBD1 as a possible D gene (6 bases). CDR1 and CDR2 (germline): SNHLY, FYNNEI. This CDR3 has 12 amino acids. The V gene lost 8 bases and the J gene lost 8 bases, with 12 bases spanning the gap. This chain's CDR3 is CASAGTREKLFF. As DNA, the CDR3 is TGTGCCAGCGCCGGGACACGAGAAAAACTGTTTTTT.

This rearrangement joins TRBV5-8 to TRBJ2-1; TRBD2 agrees at 7 bases. The CDR3 loop spans 15 amino acids. V shed 0 bases and J 6 bases; nucleotides not matched to a gene: 6. Germline V gene lookup returns CDR1 SGHTS and CDR2 YDEGEE. The CDR3 protein is CASSLGGGLRNEQFF. In DNA form, the CDR3 reads TGTGCCAGCAGCTTGGGGGGGGGACTACGCAATGAGCAGTTCTTC.

This chain uses TRBV7-3 with TRBJ1-5, with D unresolved. Germline values: CDR1 SGHTA, CDR2 FQGTGA. V was cut by 1 base and J by 2 bases, with 3 bases left in between. There are 13 residues in the CDR3. The CDR3 bases are TGTGCCAGCAGCTTAAGCGGCAATCAGCCCCAGCATTTT. It translates to CASSLSGNQPQHF.

The V call is TRBV6-5, the J call TRBJ2-3; 11 bases align to TRBD2. CDR3 length: 16 residues. Per germline, CDR1 MNHEY and CDR2 SVGAGI. V dropped 4 bases and J dropped 0; count of bases not matched to a gene: 3. CDR3 sequence (DNA): TGTGCCAGCAGTTCGGGACTAGCGGCGAGCACAGATACGCAGTATTTT. It codes for CASSSGLAASTDTQYF.

The chain joins TRBV7-9 to TRBJ1-2, with TRBD1 matching 8 bases. The J segment lost 4 bases and the V segment lost 5 bases, leaving 12 bases of the junction unmatched. The CDR3 runs to 16 residues. Germline assignment: CDR1 SEHNR and CDR2 FQNEAQ (reference sequence). The CDR3 DNA is TGTGCCAGCAGCCCGCGGGGACAGGAGGTAATCTATGGCTACACCTTC. Protein: CASSPRGQEVIYGYTF. Full variable domain (rest looked up from reference TRBV7-9 and TRBJ1-2): DTGVSQNPRHKITKRGQNVTFRCDPISEHNRLYWYRQTLGQGPEFLTYFQNEAQLEKSRLLSDRFSAERPKGSFSTLEIQRTEQGDSAMYLCASSPRGQEVIYGYTFGSGTRLTVV.

This clone was counted once. The V gene is TRBV19, the J gene TRBJ2-1, with a weak D call TRBD1 (7 bases). From germline, CDR1 is LNHDA and CDR2 SQIVND (reference sequence). Trimming cost V 3 bases and J 7 bases, with 13 bases left between them. This CDR3 contains 14 residues. The CDR3 nucleotides read TGTGCCAGTAGTATCTCGGCAGGGGGGAATGAGCAGTTCTTC. Amino acids: CASSISAGGNEQFF.

V gene TRBV9 combines with J gene TRBJ2-2; possible D gene TRBD2, 6 bases. Trimming pared 3 bases from V and 0 bases from J, leaving 15 bases between. This CDR3 is 17 amino acids long. In germline, CDR1 is SGDLS, CDR2 YYNGEE. Here the CDR3 reads CASSDPWGGPNTGELFF. The CDR3, as DNA: TGTGCCAGCAGCGACCCTTGGGGAGGCCCGAACACCGGGGAGCTGTTTTTT.

V and J are TRBV10-1 and TRBJ1-1; a possible D gene is TRBD1 (6 bases). Deletions cut 3 bases from V and 1 base from J, with 12 bases between. CDR1 WNHNN and CDR2 SYGVQD come from the germline V gene (reference sequence). The CDR3 runs 15 residues. DNA for the CDR3: TGCGCCAGCAGTGAATACAGGGCTACGAACACTGAAGCTTTCTTT. This gives the protein CASSEYRATNTEAFF.

This rearrangement joins TRBV11-1 to TRBJ2-7, with 9 bases aligning to TRBD1. After removal of 7 bases from V and 3 bases from J, the junction contained 10 bases not matched to a gene. The CDR3 runs 15 residues. Germline V gene data show CDR1 as SGHAT and CDR2 as FQDESV (reference sequence). CDR3 in DNA: TGTGCCAGCACCCTAAGCGGACAGGGGATCTACGAGCAGTACTTC. This translates into CASTLSGQGIYEQYF.

This clone was detected only a few times. The rearrangement joins TRBV21-1 to TRBJ2-2; the table gives TRBD2 as D, unverified against the DNA. TRBV21-1 is a documented pseudogene. The CDR3 totals 17 residues. The CDR3 here is CASSKERWRDDTGELFF. Here the CDR3 DNA reads TGTGCCAGCAGCAAAGAGAGGTGGAGGGATGACACCGGGGAGCTGTTTTTT.